A single sample is the source of the 32 T cell receptor beta chains below, sequenced in a study of blood T cell repertoires in COVID-19. Clones were read by immunoSEQ multiplex PCR, and TCRdb kept only the in-frame ones, dropping some. The table lists over 130,000 clones, 76% of them singletons. Sequencing used peripheral blood. Every receptor here comes from a woman of 80 years or more with active or convalescent COVID-19.

The chain is built from TRBV11-2 and TRBJ1-2; D remains ambiguous. CDR1 is SGHAT and CDR2 is FQNNGV in the germline V gene. The CDR3 loop spans 14 amino acids. V lost 5 bases and J lost 7, with 17 bases in between. DNA for the CDR3: TGTGCCAGCAGCGCCCGGGTCATAATCGGTGGCTACACCTTC. The encoded protein is CASSARVIIGGYTF. The whole variable domain, filled in from reference TRBV11-2 and TRBJ1-2, reads EAGVAQSPRYKIIEKRQSVAFWCNPISGHATLYWYQQILGQGPKLLIQFQNNGVVDDSQLPKDRFSAERLKGVDSTLKIQPAKLEDSAVYLCASSARVIIGGYTFGSGTRLTVV.

This rearrangement joins TRBV5-6 to TRBJ1-1; TRBD1 is a possible D gene (6 bases). Looked up from germline, CDR1 is SGHDT and CDR2 is YYEEEE. The V end lost 3 bases, the J end lost 2 bases, and 11 bases lay between the germline ends. The CDR3 loop spans 14 amino acids. In nucleotides, the CDR3 is TGTGCCAGCAGCTGGGGGCCAGCCAACACTGAAGCTTTCTTT. Translating gives CASSWGPANTEAFF.

This clone was seen just once. This chain links TRBV7-2 with TRBJ1-1; tentatively, D is TRBD1 (5 bases). The V and J ends lost 3 bases and 4 bases respectively, with 15 bases between them. The CDR3 consists of 15 residues. The germline gives CDR1 SGHTA, CDR2 FQGNSA. The CDR3 region has the DNA TGTGCCAGCAGCTTGTCGACAGTGGCAACCACTGAAGCTTTCTTT. Translating it yields CASSLSTVATTEAFF.

The rearrangement uses TRBV11-3 and TRBJ1-1; TRBD1 agrees at 7 bases. Germline CDR1 is SGHNT and CDR2 is YENEEA. The CDR3 is made up of 13 amino acids. The V and J ends lost 0 bases and 11 bases, in that order; junction bases with no gene match: 6. CDR3 nucleotide sequence: TGTGCCAGCAGCTTAGATTTACAGGGGCAGGCTTTCTTT. Translating gives CASSLDLQGQAFF.

The chain links TRBV6-6 to TRBJ1-1, with 9 bases aligning to TRBD1. V shed 2 bases and J 6 bases; nucleotides not matched to a gene: 4. Germline CDR1 MNHNY, CDR2 SVGAGI (reference sequence). The CDR3 spans 14 residues. The CDR3 sequence: CASSYGTGSPEAFF. Written as DNA, the CDR3 is TGTGCCAGCAGTTACGGGACAGGGAGCCCTGAAGCTTTCTTT.

This sequence joins TRBV6-6 and TRBJ1-3; D is unresolved. CDR1 and CDR2 from the germline V gene are MNHNY and SVGAGI (reference sequence). V lost 2 bases, J lost 4 bases, and 15 bases lay in between. The CDR3 has 16 residues. CDR3 nucleotides: TGTGCCAGCAGTTACCCGCCTGGGTGGGCCGGAAACACCATATATTTT. It translates to CASSYPPGWAGNTIYF.

The V gene is TRBV12-3 or TRBV12-4, the J gene TRBJ2-1; D not resolved. The CDR3 has 12 amino acids. V was pared by 6 bases and J by 8 bases, with 11 bases between. Here the CDR3 DNA reads TGTGCCAGCAGATATGCTAGATATGAGCAGTTCTTC. Translation: CASRYARYEQFF.

This clone was observed many times. The chain is built from TRBV9 and TRBJ1-3; 10 bases agree with TRBD1. Per the germline V gene, CDR1 is SGDLS and CDR2 is YYNGEE. V was clipped by 4 bases and J by 4 bases; unmatched bases: 8. This CDR3 is built from 16 residues. In nucleotides, the CDR3 is TGTGCCAGCAGCCTTTTTGACAGGGGGCTAGGAAACACCATATATTTT. Translating gives CASSLFDRGLGNTIYF.

About this clone itself: Within the sample, other DNA sequences also encode this same CDR3. The chain couples TRBV5-1 to TRBJ1-1, with 8 bases matching TRBD1. The CDR3 has 14 amino acids. Germline V gene sequence: CDR1 SGHRS, CDR2 YFSETQ. Trimming took 4 bases from V and 5 from J; bases not matched to a gene: 7. CDR3 residues: CASSPQGARTEAFF. For the CDR3, the DNA is TGCGCCAGCAGCCCTCAGGGGGCCAGGACTGAAGCTTTCTTT.

The V call is TRBV5-5, the J call TRBJ2-7; perhaps TRBD1 as D (6 bases). Germline V gene lookup returns CDR1 SGHKS and CDR2 YYEKEE (reference sequence). The CDR3 consists of 15 residues. The V gene lost 2 bases and the J gene lost 0 bases, with 12 bases spanning the gap. The CDR3 bases are TGTGCCAGCAGCTTAGGACAGTTATCCTCCTACGAGCAGTACTTC. Its protein product is CASSLGQLSSYEQYF.

The chain has TRBV5-8 and TRBJ1-5; 10 nucleotides match TRBD1. CDR1 is SGHTS and CDR2 is YDEGEE in the germline V gene. Losses at the gene ends were 4 bases for V and 2 bases for J; bases not matched to a gene: 12. CDR3 length: 18 residues. The CDR3 nucleotides read TGTGCCAGCAGCGCAGAAAGACAGGGGGCACTTCGCAATCAGCCCCAGCATTTT. This translates into CASSAERQGALRNQPQHF.

The chain uses TRBV28 and TRBJ1-2, with D perhaps matching TRBD1 (5 bases). V was clipped by 10 bases and J by 6 bases, with 18 bases between them. Germline values: CDR1 MDHEN, CDR2 SYDVKM. The CDR3 loop spans 13 amino acids. This chain's CDR3 is CAITDRQLHGYTF. CDR3 bases: TGTGCCATCACCGACAGACAACTTCATGGCTACACCTTC.

This clone was seen once. The genes are TRBV7-2 and TRBJ1-2, with 9 positions matching TRBD1. Germline trimming cut 5 bases from V and 2 bases from J; bases unmatched to any gene: 3. The V gene's germline CDR1 is SGHTA and CDR2 FQGNSA. This CDR3 has 14 amino acids. DNA for the CDR3: TGTGCCAGCAGCGGGACAGGGCCGAACTATGGCTACACCTTC. Protein: CASSGTGPNYGYTF.

The V gene is TRBV5-1, the J gene TRBJ1-6; TRBD1 aligns across 9 bases. CDR1 is SGHRS and CDR2 is YFSETQ in the germline V gene. CDR3 length: 18 amino acids. V was clipped by 4 bases and J by 3 bases; unmatched bases: 11. CDR3 amino acids: CASSPGQGGSVYNSPLHF. The CDR3 nucleotides are TGCGCCAGCAGCCCGGGACAGGGAGGCAGTGTCTATAATTCACCCCTCCACTTT.

This chain links TRBV6-6 with TRBJ2-1, with 10 nucleotides matching TRBD1. This CDR3 comprises 15 residues. V gave up 4 bases and J gave up 8 bases; unmatched junction bases: 8. In germline, CDR1 is MNHNY, CDR2 SVGAGI (reference sequence). The CDR3 sequence: CASSSTGGAGYEQFF. In DNA form, the CDR3 reads TGTGCCAGCAGTTCGACAGGGGGCGCTGGCTATGAGCAGTTCTTC.

A remark on this clone: Within the sample, other DNA sequences also encode this same CDR3. The V gene is TRBV3-1 (or the pseudogene TRBV3-2), the J gene TRBJ1-6, with D perhaps matching TRBD1 (6 bases). The CDR3 has 14 amino acids. Germline CDR1 and CDR2: LGHDT and YNNKEL (reference sequence). Trimming stripped 1 base from V and 8 bases from J, with 9 bases between. Written as DNA, the CDR3 is TGTGCCAGCAGCCAAGTAACAGGGTATTCACCCCTCCACTTT. Amino acid sequence: CASSQVTGYSPLHF.

The rearrangement uses TRBV18 and TRBJ2-1, with 8 bases matching TRBD1. The length of the CDR3 is 14 residues. Per the germline V gene, CDR1 is KGHSH and CDR2 is LQKENI. With V trimmed by 6 bases and J by 6 bases, 7 bases remained unmatched. CDR3 sequence reads: CASSLQGAANEQFF. Here the CDR3 DNA reads TGTGCCAGCTCCCTTCAGGGGGCAGCCAATGAGCAGTTCTTC. The whole variable domain, remainder taken from reference TRBV18 and TRBJ2-1, is NAGVMQNPRHLVRRRGQEARLRCSPMKGHSHVYWYRQLPEEGLKFMVYLQKENIIDESGMPKERFSAEFPKEGPSILRIQQVVRGDSAAYFCASSLQGAANEQFFGPGTRLTVL.

The chain employs TRBV14 and TRBJ1-6; 10 nucleotides match TRBD1. V was clipped by 2 bases and J by 8 bases; unmatched bases: 3. Germline V gene lookup returns CDR1 SGHDN and CDR2 FVKESK. This CDR3 has 15 amino acids. CDR3 region: CASSQTTGGYSPLHF. DNA for the CDR3: TGTGCCAGCAGCCAAACGACAGGGGGCTATTCACCCCTCCACTTT. The whole variable domain, filled in from reference TRBV14 and TRBJ1-6, reads EAGVTQFPSHSVIEKGQTVTLRCDPISGHDNLYWYRRVMGKEIKFLLHFVKESKQDESGMPNNRFLAERTGGTYSTLKVQPAELEDSGVYFCASSQTTGGYSPLHFGNGTRLTVT.

This clone turned up a few times. J is TRBJ2-1 and V is TRBV7-2, with a possible D match to TRBD1 (5 bases). CDR3 length: 13 residues. The germline V gene has CDR1 SGHTA and CDR2 FQGNSA. V was shortened by 4 bases and J by 6 bases, with 10 bases between the two germline ends. The CDR3 nucleotides read TGTGCCAGCAGCTCAATTGGGGCCAATGAGCAGTTCTTC. It codes for CASSSIGANEQFF.

The chain is built from TRBV27 and TRBJ2-2; 9 bases are shared with TRBD1. V shed 6 bases, J shed 2 bases, and the junction held 10 bases outside the gene matches. Germline V gene data show CDR1 as MNHEY and CDR2 as SMNVEV (reference sequence). The CDR3 sequence is 17 residues long. CDR3 region: CASSFAPGQGNTGELFF. CDR3 nucleotides: TGTGCCAGCAGCTTCGCCCCGGGACAGGGTAACACCGGGGAGCTGTTTTTT.

The V and J genes are TRBV27 and TRBJ2-1; possibly TRBD1 for D (5 bases). The CDR3 length is 13 residues. Germline CDR1 is MNHEY and CDR2 is SMNVEV (reference sequence). The V gene lost 8 bases and the J gene lost 6 bases, with 14 bases spanning the gap. Here the CDR3 DNA reads TGTGCCAGCGGGGCACAGGTTCTCAATGAGCAGTTCTTC. It yields the protein CASGAQVLNEQFF.

There are a few counts of this clone. The V call is TRBV30, the J call TRBJ2-1; maybe TRBD1 (6 bases). This CDR3 contains 14 residues. Deletions cut 2 bases from V and 9 bases from J, with 17 bases between. Germline CDR1 and CDR2: GTSNPN and SVGIG (reference sequence). CDR3 region: CAWSPTGFNLEQFF. The CDR3 DNA reads as TGTGCCTGGAGTCCGACAGGCTTTAACCTTGAGCAGTTCTTC.

A single count supports this clone. This chain joins TRBV5-1 and TRBJ2-7, with TRBD2 identical over 9 bases. CDR1 and CDR2 from the germline V gene are SGHRS and YFSETQ. The CDR3 is 16 residues long. V lost 1 base and J lost 3; bases outside the gene matches: 8. The CDR3 here is CASSLSASGNNYEQYF. In DNA, the CDR3 is TGCGCCAGCAGCTTGTCCGCTAGCGGGAATAACTACGAGCAGTACTTC.

The count of this clone is one. The chain couples TRBV6-5 to TRBJ2-1, with 7 bases fitting TRBD1. The CDR3 is 13 amino acids. With 6 bases clipped from V and 3 bases from J, the junction kept 2 bases outside the gene matches. Germline V gene sequence: CDR1 MNHEY, CDR2 SVGAGI. In DNA form, the CDR3 reads TGTGCCAGCAGGGGACAGAACTACAATGAGCAGTTCTTC. Protein product: CASRGQNYNEQFF.

The chain joins TRBV11-2 to TRBJ1-1, with a possible D match to TRBD1 (5 bases). CDR3 length equals 15 residues. With 3 bases removed from V and 2 bases from J, the gap between germline ends came to 13 bases. Germline-derived CDR1 and CDR2 are SGHAT and FQNNGV. CDR3 bases: TGTGCCAGCAGCTTTCTATGGGGGGAAAACACTGAAGCTTTCTTT. It codes for CASSFLWGENTEAFF. Looking up the rest from reference TRBV11-2 and TRBJ1-1 gives the full variable domain: EAGVAQSPRYKIIEKRQSVAFWCNPISGHATLYWYQQILGQGPKLLIQFQNNGVVDDSQLPKDRFSAERLKGVDSTLKIQPAKLEDSAVYLCASSFLWGENTEAFFGQGTRLTVV.

The chain joins TRBV6-5 to TRBJ1-2, with D possibly matching TRBD1 (5 bases). This CDR3 comprises 13 residues. CDR1 MNHEY and CDR2 SVGAGI come from the germline V gene. V gave up 2 bases and J gave up 6 bases, with 10 bases separating them. CDR3 sequence reads: CASSYGRDDGYTF. The CDR3 nucleotides are TGTGCCAGCAGTTACGGCAGGGATGATGGCTACACCTTC.

The chain employs TRBV6-5 and TRBJ1-6, with TRBD1 as a possible D gene (5 bases). The CDR3 is made up of 14 amino acids. V shed 2 bases and J shed 10 bases, with 12 bases lying between them. CDR1 is MNHEY, CDR2 SVGAGI, per germline. The DNA for the CDR3 is TGTGCCAGCAGTTACCGACAGAGGTCATCACCCCTCCACTTT. It translates to CASSYRQRSSPLHF.

This clone has a handful of counts. V usage is TRBV13 and J usage is TRBJ2-3, with 9 bases lining up with TRBD2. J lost 3 bases, V lost 5 bases, and 12 bases had no gene match. The germline CDR1 and CDR2 sequences are PRHDT and FYEKMQ (reference sequence). This CDR3 contains 17 residues. CDR3 sequence: CASSGRLGGGATDTQYF. Written as DNA, the CDR3 is TGTGCCAGCAGCGGACGACTGGGCGGGGGGGCGACAGATACGCAGTATTTT.

The rearrangement uses TRBV6-6 and TRBJ2-5; D is unresolved. This CDR3 is 16 amino acids long. The V end was cut by 5 bases, the J end by 1 base, with 17 bases between. Germline loops: CDR1 MNHNY, CDR2 SVGAGI (reference sequence). The CDR3 coding sequence is TGTGCCAGCAGTCCACTCCCTGGGCAGCTCCAAGAGACCCAGTACTTC. This translates into CASSPLPGQLQETQYF.

The V call is TRBV5-1, the J call TRBJ1-4; D is unresolved. Germline V CDR1 and CDR2: SGHRS, YFSETQ. CDR3 length: 15 amino acids. Trimming removed 3 bases at V and 8 bases at J, with 17 bases between. The CDR3 DNA sequence: TGCGCCAGCAGCTCAGTAGGCGGAGTCGGGGAAAAACTGTTTTTT. Protein product: CASSSVGGVGEKLFF.

This chain uses TRBV11-2 with TRBJ2-7; the match to TRBD2 covers 13 bases. Germline lookup yields CDR1 SGHAT and CDR2 FQNNGV. The CDR3 is 17 amino acids. After removal of 6 bases from V and 0 bases from J, the junction contained 8 bases not matched to a gene. The CDR3 sequence is CASSVTSGGGSSYEQYF. CDR3 coding DNA: TGTGCCAGCAGTGTCACTAGCGGGGGGGGAAGCTCCTACGAGCAGTACTTC.

This clone has a handful of counts. The chain uses TRBV6-6 and TRBJ1-1, with D possibly matching TRBD1 (5 bases). This CDR3 is built from 12 residues. The V gene's germline CDR1 is MNHNY and CDR2 SVGAGI (reference sequence). The germline V and J ends were trimmed by 6 bases and 4 bases, with 9 bases remaining between them. In nucleotides, the CDR3 is TGTGCCAGCAGCTCAGGGATCACTGAAGCTTTCTTT. It is translated as CASSSGITEAFF.